This T cell receptor (beta chain) appears in the sequencing data of a study of CD8+CD57+ T cells in acquired aplastic anemia. Overall study context: CD4+ and CD8+ cells, once sorted, gave DNA averaging approximately 3.3 ug.

For CDR3 and TCR beta VDJ profiling, genomic DNA was the template used. TCRdb passed the reads through MiXCR, listing each CDR3 protein once. The table records around 190,000 distinct CDR3 sequences, approximately 48% of them present only once. Germline loops: CDR1 DFQATT, CDR2 SNEGSKA (reference sequence). The CDR3 has 15 amino acids. Between the trimmed V and J ends, which lost 1 base and 6 bases, there was a span of 19 bases. Patients who underwent sequencing had shown CD8+CD57+ cell expansion by flow cytometry. Blood samples were obtained from patients who had received no prior therapy. The sequenced sample was sorted CD4+, CD8+, or CD8+CD57+ T cells (not recorded which) from PBMCs. This clonotype was sampled from a human donor with aplastic anemia. The gene calls are TRBV20-1 and TRBJ2-7, with D perhaps TRBD1 (7 bases). CDR3 sequence (DNA): TGCAGTGCTAGAGGGTCCCGGCAGGGGGGTACCGAGCAGTACTTC. It encodes CSARGSRQGGTEQYF.